This entry lists 18 T cell receptor beta chains sequenced from one sample in a study of T cell clonality in common variable immunodeficiency. Clones were sequenced by immunoSEQ multiplex PCR, and TCRdb holds only the in-frame ones, with some missing. This sample comprises about 52,000 clones, none seen once only. Sample: peripheral blood mononuclear cells. These receptors were taken from a person aged 18 to 70 in good health.

This clone was observed at least ten times. CDR3 region: CASRREFADTQYF. The sequenced part of the CDR3 DNA is TGTGCCAGCAGGCGGGAGTTCGCAGATACG. V is TRBV5-4 and J is TRBJ2-3; 7 positions match TRBD2. The read stops 3 residues short of the end of the CDR3; the missing end is completed from the germline J gene. The CDR3 consists of 13 residues. The V and J ends lost 5 bases and 4 bases, in that order; junction bases with no gene match: 4. In germline, CDR1 is SGHNT, CDR2 YYREEE (reference sequence).

This clone has ten or more counts. The read halts 3 residues ahead of the CDR3 end, with the missing end drawn from the germline J gene. V and J are TRBV5-4 and TRBJ2-1, with D possibly TRBD2 on 5 matching bases. CDR1 is SGHNT, CDR2 YYREEE, per germline (reference sequence). The V and J ends lost 4 bases and 7 bases respectively, with 15 bases between them. This CDR3 is 14 amino acids long. CDR3 residues: CASSPRISGNEQFF. The covered CDR3 bases are TGTGCCAGCAGCCCTAGGATTTCGGGGAATGAG.

This clone occurred many times. The CDR3 is cut off 3 residues early in the read; its end comes from the germline J gene. The chain links TRBV6-1 to TRBJ1-1; a possible D gene is TRBD1 (5 bases). This CDR3 region has 16 residues. CDR1 is MNHNS and CDR2 is SASEGT in the germline V gene. The covered CDR3 bases are TGTGCCAGCAGTGAAGCGGACACCAATCTAGTGGGGGAA. This translates into CASSEADTNLVGE. In full, the CDR3 is CASSEADTNLVGEAFF.

Many counts were recorded for this clone. Here the CDR3 reads CASSLARQQNYYGYTF. Partial CDR3 DNA: TGTGCCAGCAGCTTAGCCCGACAGCAAAACTACTATGGC. The chain links TRBV7-2 to TRBJ1-2; possible D gene TRBD1, 5 bases. The read ends 3 residues shy of where the CDR3 ends; the end is completed using the germline J gene. The ends were cut back, 0 bases at V and 3 bases at J, with 14 bases in the middle. Germline V CDR1 and CDR2: SGHTA, FQGNSA. This CDR3 comprises 16 residues.

This clone has a count of ten or more. Read coverage stops 3 residues before the CDR3 terminus; the germline J gene supplies the remainder. The chain has TRBV5-1 and TRBJ1-3; 10 nucleotides line up with TRBD1. Germline CDR1 is SGHRS and CDR2 is YFSETQ. The CDR3 is 17 residues long. V shed 4 bases, J shed 0 bases, and the junction held 7 bases outside the gene matches. The covered CDR3 bases are TGCGCCAGCAGCCCAGGACAGGGGGGGTACTCTGGAAACACC. It specifies CASSPGQGGYSGNT. In full, the CDR3 is CASSPGQGGYSGNTIYF.

This clone was seen ten or more times. The DNA read from the CDR3 is TGTGCCAGCAGCTTTGACAGGGATCGGGAGACC. Its protein is CASSFDRDRET. From start to end, the CDR3 is CASSFDRDRETQYF. The rearrangement links TRBV7-2 to TRBJ2-5; TRBD1 agrees at 7 bases. Coverage ceases 3 residues before the CDR3 finishes, and the germline J gene fills in the end. CDR3 size: 14 residues. Germline CDR1 and CDR2: SGHTA and FQGNSA. With V trimmed by 3 bases and J by 5 bases, 6 bases remained unmatched. The full variable domain, with the rest looked up from reference TRBV7-2 and TRBJ2-5, is GAGVSQSPSNKVTEKGKDVELRCDPISGHTALYWYRQSLGQGLEFLIYFQGNSAPDKSGLPSDRFSAERTGGSVSTLTIQRTQQEDSAVYLCASSFDRDRETQYFGPGTRLLVL.

Partial CDR3 DNA: TGCAGTGCTAGTGACCCTAGCGGACAAGAGACC. Translation gives CSASDPSGQET. The CDR3 in its entirety is CSASDPSGQETQYF. The J gene is TRBJ2-5, the V gene TRBV20-1, with 7 positions matching TRBD2. Read sequence stops 3 residues before the CDR3 end, and the germline J gene provides the missing end. V trimming: 3 bases; J trimming: 2 bases; junction bases outside the gene matches: 6. This CDR3 is 14 amino acids long. CDR1 is DFQATT and CDR2 is SNEGSKA in the germline V gene (reference sequence).

In its sample, this clone was seen many times. The CDR3 extends 3 residues past the end of the read, so its final part is completed from the germline J gene. This rearrangement joins TRBV7-3 to TRBJ2-1; D is perhaps TRBD2 (5 bases). Trimming left V 5 bases short and J 9 bases short, with 14 bases between. Looked up from germline, CDR1 is SGHTA and CDR2 is FQGTGA. This CDR3 is 13 amino acids long. This chain's CDR3 is CASSPDSGFEQFF. Partial CDR3 DNA: TGTGCCAGCAGCCCAGACTCGGGGTTTGAG.

This clone came up many times. The CDR3 sequence: CSARPDRWYQETQYF. The sequenced CDR3 bases are TGCAGTGCTAGGCCGGACAGGTGGTACCAAGAGACC. The chain links TRBV20-1 to TRBJ2-5, with 7 bases fitting TRBD1. Read data end 3 residues before the CDR3 end; the end is taken from the germline J gene. CDR3 length: 15 amino acids. Germline V CDR1 and CDR2: DFQATT, SNEGSKA (reference sequence). J lost 0 bases, V lost 3 bases, and 7 bases had no gene match.

This clone was counted a few times. The read ends 3 residues before the CDR3 terminus; that terminus is restored from the germline J gene. This chain connects TRBV7-2 to TRBJ2-1; D perhaps matches TRBD2 (6 bases). The germline V and J ends were trimmed by 8 bases and 6 bases, with 14 bases remaining between them. The CDR3 has 13 residues. CDR1 is SGHTA and CDR2 is FQGNSA in the germline V gene. The CDR3 protein is CASSGVRRNEQFF. The part of the CDR3 DNA that was read is TGTGCCAGCTCGGGGGTACGTCGCAATGAG.

This clone has a count of ten or more. The DNA read from the CDR3 is TGCAGTGCTAGAGGTTCCTGGGGACTCACCTACGAG. Its translation is CSARGSWGLTYE. The full CDR3 reads CSARGSWGLTYEQYF. V usage is TRBV20-1 and J usage is TRBJ2-7, with TRBD2 as a possible D gene (6 bases). From the germline J gene comes the end of the CDR3, since the read stops 3 residues before it. CDR3 length: 15 residues. V lost 1 base, J lost 2 bases, and 15 bases lay in between. Germline CDR1 is DFQATT and CDR2 is SNEGSKA (reference sequence).

In its sample, this clone was seen many times. The CDR3 extends 3 residues past the end of the read, so its final part is completed from the germline J gene. This chain links TRBV20-1 with TRBJ2-5, with D perhaps being TRBD1 or TRBD2 (5 bases each). The germline V gene encodes CDR1 DFQATT and CDR2 SNEGSKA (reference sequence). V was pared by 3 bases and J by 2 bases, with 19 bases between. This CDR3 is built from 16 residues. The part of the CDR3 DNA that was read is TGCAGTGCTAGTGGAGGACGGAATACAGGACAAGAGACC. Protein: CSASGGRNTGQET. The entire CDR3 protein is CSASGGRNTGQETQYF.

This clone was picked up many times. The read ends 3 residues early relative to the CDR3; the germline J gene fills the gap. The chain employs TRBV7-2 and TRBJ1-5; 9 nucleotides match TRBD1. With V trimmed by 5 bases and J by 6 bases, 8 bases remained unmatched. CDR1 and CDR2 from the germline V gene are SGHTA and FQGNSA. This CDR3 comprises 15 residues. The sequenced part of the CDR3 DNA is TGTGCCAGCAGCGGGTCGGGACAGGGCAGTCAGCCC. It encodes CASSGSGQGSQP. The entire CDR3 is CASSGSGQGSQPQHF.

This clone has just a few counts. CDR3 bases read: TGTGCCAGCAGCTTAGTGTGGACTAGCCACAATGAG. Amino acids: CASSLVWTSHNE. The entire CDR3 reads CASSLVWTSHNEQFF. The chain is built from TRBV7-9 and TRBJ2-1; 8 bases match TRBD2. The DNA ends 3 residues before the CDR3 does, and the rest of the CDR3 is filled in from the germline J gene. There are 15 residues in the CDR3. Germline V CDR1 and CDR2: SEHNR, FQNEAQ (reference sequence). Unmatched junction bases numbered 4, after V lost 1 base and J lost 5 bases. The complete variable domain, with remaining parts taken from reference TRBV7-9 and TRBJ2-1, reads DTGVSQNPRHKITKRGQNVTFRCDPISEHNRLYWYRQTLGQGPEFLTYFQNEAQLEKSRLLSDRFSAERPKGSFSTLEIQRTEQGDSAMYLCASSLVWTSHNEQFFGPGTRLTVL.

This clone was found many times. The read stops 3 residues short of the end of the CDR3; the missing end is completed from the germline J gene. The chain carries TRBV12-3 or TRBV12-4 and TRBJ2-2; 9 bases are a match to TRBD2. With V trimmed by 7 bases and J by 6 bases, 18 bases remained unmatched. The CDR3 is 18 amino acids. This CDR3 is CASIPRKLAGVLAGELFF. Partial CDR3 DNA: TGTGCCAGCATCCCCAGGAAATTAGCGGGAGTCTTAGCCGGGGAG.

This clone was counted many times. The missing CDR3 end, 3 residues past where the read stops, is filled in from the germline J gene. The rearrangement uses TRBV20-1 and TRBJ1-2, with TRBD1 identical over 11 bases. The CDR3 sequence is 15 residues long. Germline V lookup: CDR1 DFQATT, CDR2 SNEGSKA (reference sequence). The V segment lost 1 base and the J segment 4 bases; nucleotides outside the gene matches: 5. The CDR3 DNA, read in part, is TGCAGTGCTAGAGTAGGACAGGGGGCAGGCTATGGC. It yields the protein CSARVGQGAGYG. The complete CDR3 protein is CSARVGQGAGYGYTF.

There are many counts of this clone. The CDR3 end falls 3 residues outside the read, so it is completed with the germline J gene. Other DNA sequences within the sample encode an identical CDR3. The chain uses TRBV20-1 and TRBJ2-1, with 12 bases matching TRBD2. This CDR3 contains 16 residues. The junction had 5 bases not matched to a gene; V was cut back by 5 bases and J by 0 bases. Germline V gene lookup returns CDR1 DFQATT and CDR2 SNEGSKA (reference sequence). The CDR3 DNA, read in part, is TGCAGTGCTCGGACTAGCGGGGCGAGCTCCTACAATGAG. Translating it yields CSARTSGASSYNE. The whole CDR3 reads CSARTSGASSYNEQFF.

This clone was recorded a few times. Read sequence stops 3 residues before the CDR3 end, and the germline J gene provides the missing end. The V gene is TRBV7-9, the J gene TRBJ2-3; tentatively, D is TRBD1 (6 bases). There are 14 residues in the CDR3. Germline V CDR1 and CDR2: SEHNR, FQNEAQ (reference sequence). The CDR3 sequence: CASSLRGGEETQYF. The CDR3 bases that were read are TGTGCCAGCAGCTTAAGAGGGGGTGAAGAGACG.